This is a list of T cell receptor beta chains from one sample in a study of early T cells in non-severe SARS-CoV-2 infection. Via MiXCR, TCRdb re-called the 5' RACE reads, giving one row per CDR3 protein. The top ten clones hold under 2% of a sample with approximately 65,000 distinct CDR3 sequences, 12% of them seen once. Sequencing was performed on whole blood. These receptors came from an adult who was a healthcare worker with PCR-confirmed SARS-CoV-2 infection or an uninfected control (not recorded which). The CDR3 runs from the conserved cysteine through the conserved F or W. The D gene is left open where the match is weak. Size values are once, few and many counts, or a class for expanded clones, and some rows have none.

clone_size j_call d_call v_call cdr3_aa cdr3_nt
many TRBJ1-1 . TRBV3-1 CASSQKRWDNEAFF TGTGCCAGCAGCCAAAAAAGGTGGGACAATGAAGCTTTCTTT
many TRBJ1-5 TRBD1 TRBV6-5 CASGGGTESNQPQHF TGTGCCAGCGGAGGCGGGACAGAGAGCAATCAGCCCCAGCATTTT
few TRBJ2-5 TRBD1 TRBV6-5 CASRRGRSDRVGQETQYF TGTGCCAGCAGAAGGGGTCGCTCCGACAGGGTGGGACAAGAGACCCAGTACTTC
many TRBJ2-3 . TRBV6-4 CASSEGDTDTQYF TGTGCCAGCAGTGAGGGGGACACAGATACGCAGTATTTT
many TRBJ1-5 . TRBV6-2/TRBV6-3 CASALDSNQPQHF TGTGCCAGCGCCCTAGATAGCAATCAGCCCCAGCATTTT
. TRBJ2-7 . TRBV6-6 CASSYVSGISYEQYF TGTGCCAGCAGTTACGTATCAGGGATCTCCTACGAGCAGTACTTC
. TRBJ2-6 . TRBV28 CASSLPGSGANVLTF TGTGCCAGCAGCCTCCCCGGGTCTGGGGCCAACGTCCTGACTTTC
few TRBJ2-3 TRBD1 TRBV10-3 CAISKPGTGDDTQYF TGTGCCATCAGTAAACCCGGGACAGGGGACGATACGCAGTATTTT
many TRBJ1-2 . TRBV29-1 CSVERARASGGYTF TGCAGCGTTGAACGCGCCAGGGCGAGCGGTGGCTACACCTTC
many TRBJ1-5 . TRBV6-6 CASSSYSNQPQHF TGTGCCAGCAGCTCATATAGCAATCAGCCCCAGCATTTT
. TRBJ2-1 . TRBV7-2 CASSFSRGRGQFF TGTGCCAGCAGCTTTTCCCGGGGCCGGGGGCAGTTCTTC
many TRBJ2-1 . TRBV5-4 CASTLTGYNEQFF TGTGCCAGCACCCTGACAGGTTACAATGAGCAGTTCTTC
few TRBJ1-1 TRBD1 TRBV29-1 CSVNIGTANTEAFF TGCAGCGTCAACATAGGGACAGCCAACACTGAAGCTTTCTTT
many TRBJ2-7 TRBD1 TRBV20-1 CSAPGQGPYEQYF TGCAGTGCCCCGGGACAGGGCCCCTACGAGCAGTACTTC
. TRBJ2-3 TRBD2 TRBV5-4 CASSLASSGVPDTQYF TGTGCCAGCAGCTTGGCCTCTAGCGGGGTCCCAGATACGCAGTATTTT
few TRBJ1-5 . TRBV6-6 CASSLGRHVYSNQPQHF TGTGCCAGCAGTCTAGGACGGCACGTTTATAGCAATCAGCCCCAGCATTTT
few TRBJ1-1 . TRBV5-1 CASSSRGRTNTEAFF TGCGCCAGCAGCTCCCGCGGACGGACGAACACTGAAGCTTTCTTT
few TRBJ2-2 TRBD1 TRBV7-2 CASSPHRGGGELFF TGTGCCAGCAGCCCCCACAGGGGCGGCGGGGAGCTGTTTTTT
few TRBJ1-5 . TRBV20-1 CSARDHWGVQPQHF TGCAGTGCTAGAGATCACTGGGGTGTCCAGCCCCAGCATTTT
. TRBJ1-3 TRBD1 TRBV20-1 CSATGQGPGNTIYF TGCAGTGCTACAGGACAGGGGCCTGGAAACACCATATATTTT
many TRBJ1-1 TRBD1 TRBV6-5 CASSYSSGGMTEAFF TGTGCCAGCAGTTACTCCTCAGGGGGGATGACTGAAGCTTTCTTT
once TRBJ2-7 . TRBV2 CASMAGASYEQYF TGTGCCAGCATGGCAGGGGCATCCTACGAGCAGTACTTC
. TRBJ2-3 . TRBV4-2 CASSQPRGADTQYF TGTGCCAGCAGCCAACCGCGTGGGGCAGATACGCAGTATTTT
. TRBJ1-4 . TRBV14 CASSRLGGSEKLFF TGTGCCAGCAGCCGACTAGGTGGGAGTGAAAAACTGTTTTTT
. TRBJ1-1 . TRBV3-1 CASSPQGGVTTEAFF TGTGCCAGCAGCCCTCAAGGGGGGGTGACCACTGAAGCTTTCTTT
many TRBJ2-7 . TRBV5-6 CASSLGWGEQYF TGTGCCAGCAGCTTGGGATGGGGTGAGCAGTACTTC
few TRBJ2-7 TRBD1 TRBV7-2 CASSSRTGGDPRF TGTGCCAGCAGCTCCCGGACAGGGGGCGATCCACGTTTC
many TRBJ1-2 . TRBV25-1 CASSPKGGKGYGYTF TGTGCCAGCAGTCCAAAAGGGGGGAAAGGCTATGGCTACACCTTC